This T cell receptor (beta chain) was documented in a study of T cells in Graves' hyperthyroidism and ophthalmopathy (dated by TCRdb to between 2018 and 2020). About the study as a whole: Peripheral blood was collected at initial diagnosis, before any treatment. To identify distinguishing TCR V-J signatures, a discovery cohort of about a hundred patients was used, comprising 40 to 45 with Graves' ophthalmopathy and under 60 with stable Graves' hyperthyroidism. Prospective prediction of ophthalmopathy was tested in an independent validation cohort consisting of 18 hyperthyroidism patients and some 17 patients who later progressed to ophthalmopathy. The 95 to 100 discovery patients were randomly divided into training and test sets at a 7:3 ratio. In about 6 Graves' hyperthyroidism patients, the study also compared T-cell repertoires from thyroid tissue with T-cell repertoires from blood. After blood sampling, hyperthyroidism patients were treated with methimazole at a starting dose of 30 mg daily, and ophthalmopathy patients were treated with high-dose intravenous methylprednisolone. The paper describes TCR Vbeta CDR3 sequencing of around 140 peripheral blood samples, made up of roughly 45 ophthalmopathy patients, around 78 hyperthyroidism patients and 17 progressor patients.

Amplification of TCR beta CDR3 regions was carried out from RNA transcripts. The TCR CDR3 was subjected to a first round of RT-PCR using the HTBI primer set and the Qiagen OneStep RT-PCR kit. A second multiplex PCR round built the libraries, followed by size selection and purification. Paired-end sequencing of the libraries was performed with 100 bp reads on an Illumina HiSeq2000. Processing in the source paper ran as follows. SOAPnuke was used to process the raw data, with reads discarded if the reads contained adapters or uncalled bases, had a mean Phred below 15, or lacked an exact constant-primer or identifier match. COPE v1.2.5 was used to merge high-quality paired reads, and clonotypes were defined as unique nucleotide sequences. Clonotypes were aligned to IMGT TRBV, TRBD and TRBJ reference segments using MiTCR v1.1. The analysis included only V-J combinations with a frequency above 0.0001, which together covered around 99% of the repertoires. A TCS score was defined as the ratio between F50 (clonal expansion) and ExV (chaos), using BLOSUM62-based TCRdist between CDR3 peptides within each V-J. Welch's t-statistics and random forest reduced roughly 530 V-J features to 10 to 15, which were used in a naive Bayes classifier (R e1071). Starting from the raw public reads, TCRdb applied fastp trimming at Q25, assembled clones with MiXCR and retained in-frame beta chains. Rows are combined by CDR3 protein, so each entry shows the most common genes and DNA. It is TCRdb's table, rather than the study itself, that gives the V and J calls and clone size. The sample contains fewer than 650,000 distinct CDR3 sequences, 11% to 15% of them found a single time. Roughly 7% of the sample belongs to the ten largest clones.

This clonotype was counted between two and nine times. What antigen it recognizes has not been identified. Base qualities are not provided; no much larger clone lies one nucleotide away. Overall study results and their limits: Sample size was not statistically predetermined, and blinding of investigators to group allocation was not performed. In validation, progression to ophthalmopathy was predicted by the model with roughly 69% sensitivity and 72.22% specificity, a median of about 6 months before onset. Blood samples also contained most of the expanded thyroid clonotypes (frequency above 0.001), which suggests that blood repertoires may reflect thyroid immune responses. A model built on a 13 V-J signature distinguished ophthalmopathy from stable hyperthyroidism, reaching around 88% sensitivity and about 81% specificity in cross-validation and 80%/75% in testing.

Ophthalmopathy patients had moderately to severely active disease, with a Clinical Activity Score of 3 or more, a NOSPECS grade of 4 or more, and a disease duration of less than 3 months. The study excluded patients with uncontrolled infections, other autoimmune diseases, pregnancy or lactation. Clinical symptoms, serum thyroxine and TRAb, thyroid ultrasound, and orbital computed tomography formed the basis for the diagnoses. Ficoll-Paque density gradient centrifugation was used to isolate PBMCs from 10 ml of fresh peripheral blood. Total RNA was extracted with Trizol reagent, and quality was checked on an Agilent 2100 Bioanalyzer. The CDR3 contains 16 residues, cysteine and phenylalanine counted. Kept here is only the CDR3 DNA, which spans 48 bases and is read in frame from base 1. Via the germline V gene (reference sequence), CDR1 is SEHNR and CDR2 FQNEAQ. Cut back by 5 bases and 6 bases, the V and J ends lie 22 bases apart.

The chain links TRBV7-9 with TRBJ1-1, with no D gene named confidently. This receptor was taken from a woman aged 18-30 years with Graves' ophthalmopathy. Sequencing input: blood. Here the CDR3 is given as CASSPVGSPPSAEAFF. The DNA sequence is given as TGTGCCAGCAGCCCCGTGGGTTCGCCCCCTTCGGCTGAAGCTTTCTTT.